The rows below give T cell receptor beta chains drawn from one sample of a study of blood T cell repertoires in COVID-19. Measured with immunoSEQ multiplex PCR; TCRdb has only the in-frame clones, and not every one. The table lists roughly 200,000 clones, around 91% of them singletons. Material: peripheral blood. The source of these receptors is a man between 50 and 59 years old with acute or convalescent COVID-19. Both conserved end residues are part of each CDR3. Rows give clone size only sometimes, using once, few, many, or a class for an expanded clone.

J | V | size | CDR3
TRBJ2-1 | TRBV29-1 | . | CSVEGGWVAGGPPNEQFF
TRBJ1-2 | TRBV5-1 | . | CASSLTAEGYGYTF
TRBJ1-5 | TRBV6-2/TRBV6-3 | . | CASSPARQGQSNQPQHF
TRBJ1-6 | TRBV9 | . | CASSAFGNPYNSPLHF
TRBJ2-2 | TRBV2 | . | CASSRTITGELFF
TRBJ2-5 | TRBV11-2 | . | CASSLARRLQETQYF
TRBJ2-5 | TRBV27 | . | CASSLSLARETQYF
TRBJ2-2 | TRBV21-1 | . | CAKPRGQGNTGELFF
TRBJ2-1 | TRBV5-4 | once | CASSGAGGLGNEQFF
TRBJ2-6 | TRBV5-1 | few | CASSLVGQAPVSGANVLTF
TRBJ2-2 | TRBV6-2/TRBV6-3 | . | CASSYPRGGYTGELFF
TRBJ2-1 | TRBV18 | . | CASSPLLAGGPDEQFF
TRBJ1-4 | TRBV3-1/TRBV3-2 | once | CASSHTTGLNEKLFF
TRBJ1-5 | TRBV7-9 | . | CASSLGGGINQPQHF
TRBJ2-7 | TRBV21-1 | . | CASSKLATPGQDYEQYF
TRBJ2-2 | TRBV19 | . | CASSIGRAGGGAGELFF
TRBJ2-1 | TRBV6-5 | . | CASSYSIAGRYNEQFF
TRBJ2-5 | TRBV10-3 | . | CAISDSGGPQETQYF
TRBJ2-1 | TRBV6-2/TRBV6-3 | . | CASSYYSYNEQFF
TRBJ2-1 | TRBV30 | . | CAWSATSFREFF
TRBJ1-4 | TRBV19 | . | CASSIDQGTEKLFF
TRBJ1-1 | TRBV6-5 | . | CASRFRGAEAFF
TRBJ1-1 | TRBV4-1 | . | CASSQGATYLSTDEAFF
TRBJ1-5 | TRBV2 | . | CASSFGQGRNQPQHF
TRBJ2-1 | TRBV2 | once | CASSVSSGSPYNEQFF
TRBJ2-5 | TRBV7-2 | once | CASSLLPGGRQETQYF
TRBJ1-2 | TRBV27 | . | CASSKQGLVVSYGYTF
TRBJ2-1 | TRBV30 | . | CAWVTRMGTSGRVSTYNEQFF
TRBJ1-3 | TRBV6-5 | . | CASKQGSGNTIYF
TRBJ1-6 | TRBV11-1 | . | CASSSTGNSPLHF
TRBJ1-1 | TRBV5-4 | . | CASSFYGDREAFF
TRBJ2-5 | TRBV7-2 | . | CASSMTLLAAGQETQYF
TRBJ1-4 | TRBV2 | . | CASRDYDRVGLFF
TRBJ1-1 | TRBV2 | once | CASRMEQVKTEAFF
TRBJ1-2 | TRBV15 | once | CATSRQGNSNYGYTF
TRBJ2-5 | TRBV7-3 | . | CASSPQTGLKTQYF
TRBJ2-3 | TRBV3-1/TRBV3-2 | . | CASSPPAGADTQYF
TRBJ1-6 | TRBV28 | . | CASSLTRADSPLHF
TRBJ2-1 | TRBV9 | . | CASSGGVPDRNNEQFF